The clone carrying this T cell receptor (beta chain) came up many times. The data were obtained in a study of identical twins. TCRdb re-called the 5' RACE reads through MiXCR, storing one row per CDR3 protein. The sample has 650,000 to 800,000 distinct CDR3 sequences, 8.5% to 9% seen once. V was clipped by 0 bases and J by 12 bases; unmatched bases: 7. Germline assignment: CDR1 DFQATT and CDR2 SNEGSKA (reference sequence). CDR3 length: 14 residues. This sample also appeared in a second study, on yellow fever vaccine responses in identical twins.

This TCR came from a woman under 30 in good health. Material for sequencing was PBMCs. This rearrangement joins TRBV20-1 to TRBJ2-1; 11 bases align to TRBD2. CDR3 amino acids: CSARDRLAGQRQFF. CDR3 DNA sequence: TGCAGTGCTAGAGACAGACTAGCGGGACAAAGGCAGTTCTTC.